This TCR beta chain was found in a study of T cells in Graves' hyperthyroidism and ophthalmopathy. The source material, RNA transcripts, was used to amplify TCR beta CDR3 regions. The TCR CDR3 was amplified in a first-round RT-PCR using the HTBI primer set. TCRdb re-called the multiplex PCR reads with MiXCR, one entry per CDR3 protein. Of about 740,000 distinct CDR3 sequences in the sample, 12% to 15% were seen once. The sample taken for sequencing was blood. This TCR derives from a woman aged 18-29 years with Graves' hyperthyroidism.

In DNA, the CDR3 is TGTGCCATCAGTACCGGGACTAGTCATGTCACCGGGGAGCTGTTTTTT. It codes for CAISTGTSHVTGELFF. The chain uses TRBV10-3 and TRBJ2-2; 8 bases agree with TRBD2. The CDR3 totals 16 residues. V gave up 5 bases and J gave up 4 bases; unmatched junction bases: 9. CDR1 ENHRY and CDR2 SYGVKD come from the germline V gene.